The 28 T cell receptor beta chains listed next were all sequenced from one sample in a study of blood T cell repertoires in COVID-19. Produced via immunoSEQ multiplex PCR; TCRdb's table is partial and in-frame only. The sample holds nearly 110,000 clones, more than 80% seen once. The specimen sequenced was peripheral blood. Receptors were obtained from a woman in her sixties with acute or convalescent COVID-19.

This sequence joins TRBV10-3 and TRBJ1-5; no definite D call. Trimming removed 4 bases at V and 1 base at J, with 11 bases between. Germline lookup yields CDR1 ENHRY and CDR2 SYGVKD. The CDR3 has 15 amino acids. CDR3 nucleotides: TGTGCCATCAGTGTAGGAGGGTCCAGCAATCAGCCCCAGCATTTT. Translation: CAISVGGSSNQPQHF.

The chain recombines TRBV18 with TRBJ1-1, with TRBD1 identical over 7 bases. The trim removed 3 bases at V and 5 bases at J, leaving 12 bases unmatched. The CDR3 runs 16 residues. The germline V gene encodes CDR1 KGHSH and CDR2 LQKENI. The CDR3 loop reads CASSPIPGQVTTEAFF. CDR3 bases: TGTGCCAGCTCACCCATCCCTGGACAGGTGACGACTGAAGCTTTCTTT.

V usage is TRBV19 and J usage is TRBJ2-1; 10 bases are shared with TRBD2. The CDR3 consists of 15 residues. V was pared by 8 bases and J by 9 bases, with 13 bases of the junction left unmatched. Germline assignment: CDR1 LNHDA and CDR2 SQIVND (reference sequence). The CDR3, as DNA: TGTGCCAGTGCCCCGGGGAGCGGGAGGGCCGGTGAGCAGTTCTTC. Translated: CASAPGSGRAGEQFF.

This chain links TRBV27 with TRBJ1-6, with TRBD1 matching over 9 bases. CDR3 length: 16 residues. Germline trimming cut 6 bases from V and 10 bases from J; bases unmatched to any gene: 13. Germline loops: CDR1 MNHEY, CDR2 SMNVEV (reference sequence). CDR3: CASRPLTGGGSSPLHF. CDR3 sequence (DNA): TGTGCCAGCAGACCTCTCACAGGGGGCGGGAGCTCACCCCTCCACTTT.

The rearrangement links TRBV27 to TRBJ2-7; TRBD2 might be the D (6 bases). V was cut by 6 bases and J by 0 bases, with 12 bases left in between. This CDR3 is 14 amino acids long. From germline, CDR1 is MNHEY and CDR2 SMNVEV (reference sequence). CDR3 in DNA: TGTGCCAGCAGCCCGACCGGGAGCTCCTACGAGCAGTACTTC. It is translated as CASSPTGSSYEQYF.

The J gene is TRBJ1-1, the V gene TRBV5-1, with 8 positions matching TRBD1. The trim removed 4 bases at V and 3 bases at J, leaving 11 bases unmatched. This CDR3 is built from 16 residues. In germline, CDR1 is SGHRS, CDR2 YFSETQ. As DNA, the CDR3 is TGCGCCAGCAGCCCACGACCTCAGGGGGCGGACACTGAAGCTTTCTTT. Amino acid sequence: CASSPRPQGADTEAFF.

The rearrangement uses TRBV7-8 and TRBJ1-2; 7 positions match TRBD1. The CDR3 sequence is 15 residues long. Losses at the gene ends were 4 bases for V and 5 bases for J; bases not matched to a gene: 10. The V gene's germline CDR1 is SGHVS and CDR2 FQNEAQ. CDR3 amino acids: CASSSGTEIKYGYTF. In DNA form, the CDR3 reads TGTGCCAGCAGCTCGGGGACAGAAATTAAGTATGGCTACACCTTC.

The chain couples TRBV2 to TRBJ1-5; no firm D call. V lost 4 bases and J lost 2, with 12 bases in between. The CDR3 loop spans 15 amino acids. The germline V gene has CDR1 SNHLY and CDR2 FYNNEI. CDR3 amino acids: CASSVDEARNQPQHF. CDR3 nucleotides: TGTGCCAGCAGTGTGGATGAGGCCCGCAATCAGCCCCAGCATTTT.

V is TRBV5-7 and J is TRBJ1-4; unclear D gene. TRBV5-7 is identified as an open reading frame with a role that is uncertain. Trimming shortened V by 4 bases and J by 0 bases, and 13 bases separated the two germline ends. The CDR3 extends over 16 amino acids. In nucleotides, the CDR3 is TGTGCCAGCAGCAAGGTACAGCATGCAACTAATGAAAAACTGTTTTTT. Its translation is CASSKVQHATNEKLFF.

J is TRBJ2-7 and V is TRBV5-1; 7 nucleotides line up with TRBD2. The CDR3 sequence is 15 residues long. J gave up 2 bases and V 0 bases, and 5 bases lay outside the gene matches. Germline CDR1 is SGHRS and CDR2 is YFSETQ. CDR3 amino acids: CASSLEASGAYEQYF. As DNA, the CDR3 is TGCGCCAGCAGCTTGGAGGCTAGCGGAGCCTACGAGCAGTACTTC.

This clone was observed a single time. CDR3 nucleotide sequence: TGTGCCAGCAGCCTCATGGAGGGCCTCACAGATACGCAGTATTTT. It yields the protein CASSLMEGLTDTQYF. The gene calls are TRBV6-5 and TRBJ2-3; D is possibly TRBD2 (6 bases). Per germline, CDR1 MNHEY and CDR2 SVGAGI. Between the trimmed V and J ends, which lost 6 bases and 2 bases, there was a span of 15 bases. CDR3 length equals 15 residues.

The gene calls are TRBV29-1 and TRBJ1-1, with D unclear. There are 13 residues in the CDR3. The ends were cut back, 3 bases at V and 4 bases at J, with 12 bases in the middle. Germline V gene data show CDR1 as SQVTM and CDR2 as ANQGSEA. The CDR3 region has the DNA TGCAGCGTTGAGCGGAGAGCGAGCACTGAAGCTTTCTTT. It specifies CSVERRASTEAFF. Supplemented by reference TRBV29-1 and TRBJ1-1, the full variable domain reads SAVISQKPSRDICQRGTSLTIQCQVDSQVTMMFWYRQQPGQSLTLIATANQGSEATYESGFVIDKFPISRPNLTFSTLTVSNMSPEDSSIYLCSVERRASTEAFFGQGTRLTVV.

The rearrangement links TRBV2 to TRBJ2-2; 11 bases fit TRBD2. Germline assignment: CDR1 SNHLY and CDR2 FYNNEI. V gave up 7 bases and J gave up 3 bases; unmatched junction bases: 7. The CDR3 runs to 16 residues. This CDR3 reads CASTVGSGGDTGELFF. CDR3 in DNA: TGTGCCAGCACGGTTGGTAGCGGGGGGGACACCGGGGAGCTGTTTTTT.

This chain connects TRBV7-2 to TRBJ2-1, with 9 bases lining up with TRBD2. Looked up from germline, CDR1 is SGHTA and CDR2 is FQGNSA. J gave up 6 bases and V 0 bases, and 3 bases lay outside the gene matches. This CDR3 has 15 residues. The CDR3 bases are TGTGCCAGCAGCTTAGCAGCGGGGGGTTTCAATGAGCAGTTCTTC. It encodes CASSLAAGGFNEQFF.

The table lists this clone with a few counts. The chain is built from TRBV7-5 and TRBJ2-7; TRBD1, the table's D call, lacks a check against the DNA. TRBV7-5 is labeled a pseudogene. The CDR3 is made up of 13 amino acids. The CDR3 sequence: CAPAPQGSYEQYF. The CDR3 DNA reads TGTGCCCCCGCCCCCCAGGGGAGCTACGAGCAGTACTTC.

This clone was recorded a few times. This chain joins TRBV20-1 and TRBJ2-5; the D is unclear. V was trimmed by 5 bases and J by 0 bases, leaving 4 bases between them. CDR3 length: 11 amino acids. The germline V gene encodes CDR1 DFQATT and CDR2 SNEGSKA (reference sequence). The CDR3 sequence is CSAANQETQYF. CDR3 DNA: TGCAGTGCTGCGAACCAAGAGACCCAGTACTTC.

This clone occurred a few times. Other DNA sequences in this specimen translate into the identical CDR3. The genes are TRBV9 and TRBJ1-6; D is undetermined. The CDR3 is made up of 12 amino acids. Trimming shortened V by 0 bases and J by 10 bases, and 5 bases separated the two germline ends. Germline values: CDR1 SGDLS, CDR2 YYNGEE. The DNA for the CDR3 is TGTGCCAGCAGCGTAGCCGGGTCACCCCTCCACTTT. Encoded protein: CASSVAGSPLHF.

This clone has more than one count but fewer than ten. The rearrangement uses TRBV7-9 and TRBJ2-1; a weak D match, TRBD2 (7 bases). Trimming removed 5 bases from V and 4 bases from J, with 18 bases in between. Germline V gene lookup returns CDR1 SEHNR and CDR2 FQNEAQ (reference sequence). CDR3 length: 16 residues. The chain's CDR3 is CASSPRGIAGYNEQFF. CDR3 in DNA: TGTGCCAGCAGCCCAAGGGGGATAGCGGGTTACAATGAGCAGTTCTTC.

The genes are TRBV9 and TRBJ2-3; 9 bases are shared with TRBD2. The length of the CDR3 is 15 residues. V lost 2 bases to trimming and J lost 6 bases; unmatched junction nucleotides: 7. Germline CDR1 is SGDLS and CDR2 is YYNGEE. Here the CDR3 reads CASSVTGTSSDTQYF. CDR3 in DNA: TGTGCCAGCAGCGTCACCGGGACTAGCTCGGATACGCAGTATTTT.

This clone turned up a few times. The gene calls are TRBV21-1 and TRBJ1-2; TRBD1, the table's D call, was not compared with the DNA. TRBV21-1 is tagged as a pseudogene. This CDR3 has 16 residues. The CDR3 region is CASSKGRTGREDGYTF. DNA for the CDR3: TGTGCCAGCAGCAAAGGGAGGACAGGGCGCGAGGATGGCTACACCTTC.

The chain couples TRBV12-5 to TRBJ1-3; TRBD1 aligns across 9 bases. Germline CDR1 is LGHNT and CDR2 is FRNRAP. Trimming removed 1 base from V and 0 bases from J; junction bases left unmatched: 1. The CDR3 spans 16 residues. The CDR3 nucleotides read TGTGCTAGTGGTTTGGGACAGGGGGTCTCTGGAAACACCATATATTTT. Protein sequence: CASGLGQGVSGNTIYF.

The chain joins TRBV2 to TRBJ2-5; 10 bases map to TRBD2. Germline trimming cut 5 bases from V and 5 bases from J; bases unmatched to any gene: 2. The CDR3 loop spans 13 amino acids. CDR1 and CDR2 from the germline V gene are SNHLY and FYNNEI. The CDR3 DNA reads TGTGCCAGCAGTAAGGGACTAGCGGAGACCCAGTACTTC. It yields the protein CASSKGLAETQYF.

This chain connects TRBV19 to TRBJ2-7; D not certain. The CDR3 runs to 15 residues. CDR1 and CDR2 from the germline V gene are LNHDA and SQIVND (reference sequence). Between the trimmed V and J ends, which lost 5 bases and 2 bases, there was a span of 16 bases. CDR3 DNA: TGTGCCAGTAGTGTCGCCGGGTCTATTCCCTACGAGCAGTACTTC. This encodes CASSVAGSIPYEQYF.

V is TRBV2 and J is TRBJ1-6, with D hard to call. V was trimmed by 8 bases and J by 5 bases, leaving 16 bases between them. Germline CDR1 and CDR2: SNHLY and FYNNEI. CDR3 size: 15 residues. Written as DNA, the CDR3 is TGTGCCAGCGGAGCCCTCTCGGCGGATAATTCACCCCTCCACTTT. Translation: CASGALSADNSPLHF.

This rearrangement joins TRBV5-1 to TRBJ2-7, with 8 bases aligning to TRBD1. J lost 2 bases, V lost 4 bases, and 2 bases had no gene match. This CDR3 has 13 residues. The germline gives CDR1 SGHRS, CDR2 YFSETQ. CDR3 DNA sequence: TGCGCCAGCAGCCGGGGACAGGCCTACGAGCAGTACTTC. Its translation: CASSRGQAYEQYF.

The chain links TRBV12-5 to TRBJ1-2; D is ambiguous. Germline V gene sequence: CDR1 LGHNT, CDR2 FRNRAP. Trimming shortened V by 2 bases and J by 1 base, and 5 bases separated the two germline ends. This CDR3 spans 13 amino acids. The CDR3 protein is CASGLRDNYGYTF. Written as DNA, the CDR3 is TGTGCTAGTGGTTTGAGAGATAACTATGGCTACACCTTC.

The V call is TRBV9, the J call TRBJ1-6; D uncertain. V was pared by 5 bases and J by 7 bases, with 10 bases between. The CDR3 has 13 amino acids. Germline CDR1 and CDR2: SGDLS and YYNGEE. The CDR3 reads CASRGRENSPLHF. CDR3 bases: TGTGCCAGCAGAGGGAGGGAAAATTCACCCCTCCACTTT.

The chain is built from TRBV28 and TRBJ2-7; D gene uncertain. This CDR3 spans 12 amino acids. Germline V gene sequence: CDR1 MDHEN, CDR2 SYDVKM. Trimming removed 1 base at V and 7 bases at J, with 8 bases between. This CDR3 is CASSLLSEEQYF. In DNA, the CDR3 is TGTGCCAGCAGTTTATTGTCCGAGGAGCAGTACTTC.